One sample yielded the 18 T cell receptor beta chains listed below, sequenced in a study of T cells after yellow fever vaccination. TCRdb re-derived calls from the 5' RACE reads in MiXCR, one entry per CDR3 protein. The table includes 600,000 to 750,000 distinct CDR3 sequences, roughly 12% detected once. The material sequenced was PBMCs, taken on the day of the yellow fever booster vaccination. The source of these receptors is a young man who received the YFV17D yellow fever vaccine.

This clonotype was observed a handful of times. The rearrangement joins TRBV12-3 or TRBV12-4 to TRBJ2-1; D is undetermined. Trimming removed 1 base from V and 9 bases from J, with 13 bases in between. The CDR3 is 14 amino acids. The CDR3 loop reads CASSLGIKFIEQFF. For the CDR3, the DNA is TGTGCCAGCAGTTTAGGTATTAAGTTTATTGAGCAGTTCTTC.

This clonotype was counted only a few times. V gene TRBV3-1 combines with J gene TRBJ2-5; TRBD2 aligns across 9 bases. Germline V gene lookup returns CDR1 LGHDT and CDR2 YNNKEL (reference sequence). The CDR3 is 14 amino acids. V shed 3 bases, J shed 7 bases, and the junction held 6 bases outside the gene matches. The CDR3 DNA is TGTGCCAGCAGCCATGCGGGAGGGAGGGGGACCCAGTACTTC. Amino acids: CASSHAGGRGTQYF.

The V call is TRBV5-4, the J call TRBJ2-7, with D possibly being TRBD2 (6 bases). The CDR3 is 13 amino acids. Trimming left V 5 bases short and J 6 bases short, with 15 bases between. Germline CDR1 and CDR2: SGHNT and YYREEE (reference sequence). This CDR3 is CASRYWEASEQYF. The CDR3 coding sequence is TGTGCCAGCAGGTATTGGGAGGCTTCCGAGCAGTACTTC.

This clonotype was counted between two and nine times. The chain is built from TRBV6-5 and TRBJ2-3, with 13 bases that match TRBD2. V gave up 6 bases and J gave up 5 bases; unmatched junction bases: 11. The CDR3 is 17 amino acids. The V gene's germline CDR1 is MNHEY and CDR2 SVGAGI. In nucleotides, the CDR3 is TGTGCCAGCAGAGGAGACGGGACTAGCGGGATGGGAGATACGCAGTATTTT. Translating gives CASRGDGTSGMGDTQYF.

This clonotype appeared a few times. The chain joins TRBV5-1 to TRBJ1-2; maybe TRBD1 (6 bases). This CDR3 spans 15 amino acids. V dropped 4 bases and J dropped 1 base, with 14 bases sitting between them. The germline V gene encodes CDR1 SGHRS and CDR2 YFSETQ. CDR3 in amino acids: CASSRTGQFNYGYTF. The CDR3 coding sequence is TGCGCCAGCAGCCGTACAGGGCAATTTAACTATGGCTACACCTTC.

Only a few counts were recorded for this clonotype. The rearrangement uses TRBV6-1 and TRBJ2-2; 8 positions match TRBD1. From germline, CDR1 is MNHNS and CDR2 SASEGT. The V gene end was trimmed by 7 bases and the J gene end by 8 bases; junction bases not matched to a gene: 9. The CDR3 runs 14 residues. CDR3 DNA sequence: TGTGCCAGCAAAAGGGACAGGTGGGGGGGGGAGCTGTTTTTT. Its translation: CASKRDRWGGELFF.

This clonotype appeared a few times. V and J are TRBV7-8 and TRBJ1-4; TRBD1 aligns across 7 bases. The CDR3 extends over 15 amino acids. CDR1 is SGHVS and CDR2 is FQNEAQ in the germline V gene. V was clipped by 5 bases and J by 8 bases; unmatched bases: 11. CDR3 DNA: TGTGCCAGCAGCCAGAGAGACAGGGTGCGGGAAAAACTGTTTTTT. This encodes CASSQRDRVREKLFF. The variable domain in full, with the rest retrieved from reference TRBV7-8 and TRBJ1-4, is GAGVSQSPRYKVAKRGQDVALRCDPISGHVSLFWYQQALGQGPEFLTYFQNEAQLDKSGLPSDRFFAERPEGSVSTLKIQRTQQEDSAVYLCASSQRDRVREKLFFGSGTQLSVL.

The V gene is TRBV6-2 or TRBV6-3, the J gene TRBJ1-1; D is unclear. V was pared by 2 bases and J by 4 bases, with 14 bases between. The CDR3 sequence is 15 residues long. CDR1 and CDR2 from the germline V gene are MNHEY and SVGEGT. CDR3 in DNA: TGTGCCAGCAGTTACGGGCGGGGAGTGGGCACTGAAGCTTTCTTT. Its protein is CASSYGRGVGTEAFF.

V usage is TRBV7-9 and J usage is TRBJ1-2, with TRBD1 as a possible D gene (5 bases). The CDR3 extends over 13 amino acids. The V end was cut by 2 bases, the J end by 8 bases, with 12 bases between. Germline lookup yields CDR1 SEHNR and CDR2 FQNEAQ (reference sequence). This chain's CDR3 is CASSLMGVSGYTF. CDR3 in DNA: TGTGCCAGCAGCTTAATGGGGGTGAGCGGCTACACCTTC.

The sample holds a few counts of this clonotype. The chain carries TRBV11-3 and TRBJ2-3, with 7 bases matching TRBD1. Per germline, CDR1 SGHNT and CDR2 YENEEA. The CDR3 has 17 residues. Trimming removed 2 bases from V and 2 bases from J; junction bases left unmatched: 10. CDR3 amino acids: CASSLLTTGDVTDTQYF. For the CDR3, the DNA is TGTGCCAGCAGCTTACTCACTACAGGGGACGTCACAGATACGCAGTATTTT.

This clonotype has more than one count but fewer than ten. The chain carries TRBV6-1 and TRBJ2-5; TRBD2 agrees at 8 bases. CDR1 is MNHNS, CDR2 SASEGT, per germline. V shed 5 bases and J 5 bases; nucleotides not matched to a gene: 10. The CDR3 has 15 residues. CDR3: CASSPPGLDLETQYF. The DNA of the CDR3 is TGTGCCAGCAGTCCCCCGGGACTAGATTTGGAGACCCAGTACTTC.

This clonotype was counted many times. V and J are TRBV12-3 or TRBV12-4 and TRBJ2-1; TRBD2 matches 13 bases. The CDR3 has 17 amino acids. J gave up 3 bases and V 6 bases, and 8 bases lay outside the gene matches. CDR3 amino acids: CASSPGGTSGIYNEQFF. The CDR3 bases are TGTGCCAGCAGCCCTGGAGGGACTAGCGGGATCTACAATGAGCAGTTCTTC.

The table lists this clonotype with a few counts. The V and J genes are TRBV20-1 and TRBJ2-5; D is perhaps TRBD2 (7 bases). CDR3 size: 14 residues. Germline assignment: CDR1 DFQATT and CDR2 SNEGSKA (reference sequence). V was cut by 6 bases and J by 4 bases, with 18 bases left in between. Written as DNA, the CDR3 is TGCAGTGCCGGAGGGGGAGGGATCTCAGAGACCCAGTACTTC. It codes for CSAGGGGISETQYF.

CDR3 DNA: TGTGCCAGCAGCTCGCCCAGAAACAGAACTGTCGAAGCTTTCTTT. Protein: CASSSPRNRTVEAFF. The chain combines TRBV5-4 with TRBJ1-1; no clear D gene. The length of the CDR3 is 15 residues. Between the trimmed V and J ends, which lost 3 bases and 8 bases, there was a span of 20 bases. Germline lookup yields CDR1 SGHNT and CDR2 YYREEE (reference sequence).

This chain uses TRBV5-1 with TRBJ2-5, with D unresolved. V lost 7 bases and J 0 bases, leaving 19 bases between the germline ends. The germline V gene encodes CDR1 SGHRS and CDR2 YFSETQ. The CDR3 loop spans 16 amino acids. DNA of the CDR3: TGCGCCAGCCATCCTGGCGGCAGGACGTACCAAGAGACCCAGTACTTC. Translation: CASHPGGRTYQETQYF.

This clonotype appeared a few times. This chain links TRBV11-2 with TRBJ2-7; D is perhaps TRBD1 or TRBD2 (5 bases each). Germline V gene data show CDR1 as SGHAT and CDR2 as FQNNGV. Trimming shortened V by 5 bases and J by 5 bases, and 16 bases separated the two germline ends. The CDR3 runs to 14 residues. CDR3 bases: TGTGCCAGCAGCCCGACCGGGGCCGAGGACGAGCAGTACTTC. Amino acid sequence: CASSPTGAEDEQYF.

V gene TRBV25-1 combines with J gene TRBJ1-2, with D possibly being TRBD1 (6 bases). Germline V gives CDR1 MGHDK, CDR2 SYGVNS. This CDR3 region has 13 residues. Trimming took off 11 bases at V and 5 bases at J, with 18 bases between the two ends. The CDR3 is CAALPTTGYGYTF. Here the CDR3 DNA reads TGTGCCGCCCTCCCGACAACAGGGTATGGCTACACCTTC.

As regards this clonotype: An end of the junction differs from the germline gene, which may be a read error. The CDR3 loop is CASSLTGGTDTLYF. For the CDR3, the DNA is TGTGCCAGCAGCTTGACAGGGGGCACAGATACGCTGTATTTT. The gene calls are TRBV7-6 and TRBJ2-3; 10 nucleotides match TRBD1. In germline, CDR1 is SGHVS, CDR2 FNYEAQ. This CDR3 has 14 residues.